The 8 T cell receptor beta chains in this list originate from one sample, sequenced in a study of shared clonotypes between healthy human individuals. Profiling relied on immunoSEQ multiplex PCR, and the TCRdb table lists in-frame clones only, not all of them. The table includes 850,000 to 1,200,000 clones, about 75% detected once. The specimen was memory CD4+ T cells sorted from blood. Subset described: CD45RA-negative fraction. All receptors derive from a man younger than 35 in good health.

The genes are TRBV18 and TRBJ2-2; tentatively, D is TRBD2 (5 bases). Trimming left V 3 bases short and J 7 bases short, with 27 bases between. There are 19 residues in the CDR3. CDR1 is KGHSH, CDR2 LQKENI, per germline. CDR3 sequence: CASSPREYGIKKEYGELFF. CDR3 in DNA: TGTGCCAGCTCACCTAGGGAGTACGGGATTAAAAAGGAATACGGGGAGCTGTTTTTT.

CDR3 sequence: CASTNGQGTQPQHF. CDR3 coding DNA: TGTGCCAGCACTAACGGACAGGGGACCCAGCCCCAGCATTTT. The chain recombines TRBV7-9 with TRBJ1-5, with TRBD1 matching over 9 bases. The CDR3 contains 14 residues. Germline CDR1 and CDR2: SEHNR and FQNEAQ (reference sequence). V lost 7 bases and J lost 7; bases outside the gene matches: 8.

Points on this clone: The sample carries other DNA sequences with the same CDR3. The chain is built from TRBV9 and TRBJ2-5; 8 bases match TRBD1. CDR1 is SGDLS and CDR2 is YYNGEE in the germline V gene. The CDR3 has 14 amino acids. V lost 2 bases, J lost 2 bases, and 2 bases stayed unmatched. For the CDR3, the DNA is TGTGCCAGCAGCGTTGACAGGGGACAAGAGACCCAGTACTTC. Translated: CASSVDRGQETQYF.

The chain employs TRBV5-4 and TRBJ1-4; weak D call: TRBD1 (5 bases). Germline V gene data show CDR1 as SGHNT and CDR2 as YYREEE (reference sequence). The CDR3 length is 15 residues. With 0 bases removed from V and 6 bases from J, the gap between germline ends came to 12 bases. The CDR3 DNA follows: TGTGCCAGCAGCTTGGAACCGGGACCCTATGAAAAACTGTTTTTT. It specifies CASSLEPGPYEKLFF. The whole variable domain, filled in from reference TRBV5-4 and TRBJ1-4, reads ETGVTQSPTHLIKTRGQQVTLRCSSQSGHNTVSWYQQALGQGPQFIFQYYREEENGRGNFPPRFSGLQFPNYSSELNVNALELDDSALYLCASSLEPGPYEKLFFGSGTQLSVL.

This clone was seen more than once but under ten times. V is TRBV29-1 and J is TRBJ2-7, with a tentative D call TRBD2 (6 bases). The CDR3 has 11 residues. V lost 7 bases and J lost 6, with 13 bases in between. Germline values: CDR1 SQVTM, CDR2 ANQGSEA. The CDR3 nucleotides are TGCAGCGCCCGGAGGGAATCCGAGCAGTACTTC. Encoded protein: CSARRESEQYF.

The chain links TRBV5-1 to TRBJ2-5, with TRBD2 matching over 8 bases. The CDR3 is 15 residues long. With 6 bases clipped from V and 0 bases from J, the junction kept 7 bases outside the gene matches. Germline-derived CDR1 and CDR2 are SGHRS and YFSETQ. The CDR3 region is CASTYSGINQETQYF. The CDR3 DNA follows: TGCGCCAGCACTTATAGCGGGATCAACCAAGAGACCCAGTACTTC. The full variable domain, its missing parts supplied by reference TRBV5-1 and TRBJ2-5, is KAGVTQTPRYLIKTRGQQVTLSCSPISGHRSVSWYQQTPGQGLQFLFEYFSETQRNKGNFPGRFSGRQFSNSRSEMNVSTLELGDSALYLCASTYSGINQETQYFGPGTRLLVL.

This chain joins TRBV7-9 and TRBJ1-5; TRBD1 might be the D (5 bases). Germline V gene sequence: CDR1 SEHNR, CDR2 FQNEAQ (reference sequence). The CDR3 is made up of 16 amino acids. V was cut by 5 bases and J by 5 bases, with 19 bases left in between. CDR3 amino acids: CASSPIGRVGDQPQHF. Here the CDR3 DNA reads TGTGCCAGCAGCCCGATTGGCAGGGTCGGGGATCAGCCCCAGCATTTT. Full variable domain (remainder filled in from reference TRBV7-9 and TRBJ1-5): DTGVSQNPRHKITKRGQNVTFRCDPISEHNRLYWYRQTLGQGPEFLTYFQNEAQLEKSRLLSDRFSAERPKGSFSTLEIQRTEQGDSAMYLCASSPIGRVGDQPQHFGDGTRLSIL.

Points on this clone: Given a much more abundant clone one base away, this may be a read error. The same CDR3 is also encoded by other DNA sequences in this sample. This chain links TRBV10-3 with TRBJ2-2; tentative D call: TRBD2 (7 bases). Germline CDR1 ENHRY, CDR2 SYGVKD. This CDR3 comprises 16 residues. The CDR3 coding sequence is TGCGCCATCAGTGACCAGGACAGCGGGGCCACCGGGGAGCTGTTTTTT. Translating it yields CAISDQDSGATGELFF.